The table lists the clone carrying this T cell receptor (beta chain) with many counts. No antigen is known for it. Genomic DNA, serving as template, underwent TCR beta VDJ and CDR3 profiling. In TCRdb, the reads were re-called with MiXCR into one record per CDR3 protein. Among some 120,000 distinct CDR3 sequences listed, about 48% were seen once. The data derive from a study of CD8+CD57+ T cells in acquired aplastic anemia. Study-level information: Sorted CD4+ and CD8+ cells gave an average of around 3 ug of DNA. Sequencing produced an average of about 11 million reads per healthy donor for CD4+ cells. Study observations and caveats: In CD8+ cells, Simpson's diversity showed no significant difference between patients and controls. Sharing between patients and controls was observed for over 25 CD8+ CDR3 sequences.

This CDR3 is 17 amino acids long. The J segment lost 6 bases and the V segment lost 0 bases, leaving 11 bases of the junction unmatched. Germline V lookup: CDR1 DFQATT, CDR2 SNEGSKA (reference sequence). Input material: sorted CD4+, CD8+, or CD8+CD57+ T cells (not recorded which) from PBMCs. The source of this sequence is a human donor in good health, serving as a control. The genes are TRBV20-1 and TRBJ2-3; 11 bases are shared with TRBD2. CDR3 sequence (DNA): TGCAGTGCTAGAGATAGGATTAGCGGGGGGGCATATGATACGCAGTATTTT. As protein: CSARDRISGGAYDTQYF.